Each of the 10 T cell receptor beta chains below was sequenced from the same sample in a study of siplizumab effects on memory and regulatory T cells. Repertoires were generated with immunoSEQ multiplex PCR, while TCRdb's copy carries only in-frame clones and drops some. The data hold 94,000 or so clones, with 93% observed a single time. The sample consisted of CD8+ T cells sorted from blood. The receptors were gathered from a human donor in good health.

This chain joins TRBV7-3 and TRBJ2-1; 8 nucleotides agree with TRBD1. From germline, CDR1 is SGHTA and CDR2 FQGTGA. The V and J ends lost 4 bases and 4 bases, in that order; junction bases with no gene match: 6. This CDR3 contains 15 residues. Written as DNA, the CDR3 is TGTGCCAGCAGCTCCGGACAGGGTCTGTACAATGAGCAGTTCTTC. It encodes CASSSGQGLYNEQFF.

This clone occurred once. The gene calls are TRBV9 and TRBJ2-7; a possible D gene is TRBD1 (6 bases). Trimming stripped 3 bases from V and 5 bases from J, with 21 bases between. This CDR3 comprises 16 residues. Germline loops: CDR1 SGDLS, CDR2 YYNGEE. The CDR3 DNA follows: TGTGCCAGCAGCGCCCCTGGGGACAATTTATCTCACGAGCAGTACTTC. This translates into CASSAPGDNLSHEQYF.

This chain links TRBV7-9 with TRBJ2-5; D is uncertain. Per the germline V gene, CDR1 is SEHNR and CDR2 is FQNEAQ (reference sequence). The CDR3 extends over 14 amino acids. V shed 3 bases and J shed 2 bases, with 10 bases lying between them. CDR3 nucleotide sequence: TGTGCCAGCAGCTTCCCGGGCGCTCAAGAGACCCAGTACTTC. As protein: CASSFPGAQETQYF.

V usage is TRBV4-2 and J usage is TRBJ1-2, with 9 positions matching TRBD1. This CDR3 is built from 15 residues. Trimming cost V 4 bases and J 8 bases; bases outside gene matches: 11. CDR1 and CDR2 from the germline V gene are LGHNA and YNFKEQ. The CDR3 region is CASSLGGQGILGYTF. The CDR3 nucleotides are TGTGCCAGCAGCCTAGGGGGACAGGGTATTCTAGGCTACACCTTC.

The gene calls are TRBV4-3 and TRBJ2-7; TRBD1 aligns across 8 bases. The V segment lost 1 base and the J segment 5 bases; nucleotides outside the gene matches: 4. The CDR3 consists of 14 residues. Germline lookup yields CDR1 LGHNA and CDR2 YSLEER. CDR3 loop: CASSQVRGPHEQYF. The CDR3 region has the DNA TGCGCCAGCAGCCAAGTCAGGGGGCCCCACGAGCAGTACTTC.

This clone occurred many times. The rearrangement links TRBV10-2 to TRBJ2-7; either TRBD1 or TRBD2 may supply D (5 bases each). CDR1 is WSHSY and CDR2 is SAAADI in the germline V gene. The CDR3 spans 15 residues. V shed 4 bases and J shed 0 bases, with 13 bases lying between them. The CDR3 region is CASSVMGESSYEQYF. The CDR3 DNA reads TGCGCCAGCAGTGTAATGGGGGAAAGCTCCTACGAGCAGTACTTC.

The genes are TRBV9 and TRBJ2-6; possibly TRBD2 for D (6 bases). V lost 6 bases, J lost 0 bases, and 7 bases lay in between. The CDR3 totals 14 residues. From germline, CDR1 is SGDLS and CDR2 YYNGEE. DNA of the CDR3: TGTGCCAGCATGGGGGGCTCTGGGGCCAACGTCCTGACTTTC. This encodes CASMGGSGANVLTF.

This clone was seen only once. This chain joins TRBV6-5 and TRBJ2-7; D possibly corresponds to TRBD2 (6 bases). Germline loops: CDR1 MNHEY, CDR2 SVGAGI. V was shortened by 2 bases and J by 3 bases, with 11 bases between the two germline ends. This CDR3 contains 14 residues. The DNA for the CDR3 is TGTGCCAGCAGTTACGGGCGGGAACTCTACGAGCAGTACTTC. Its translation: CASSYGRELYEQYF.

This clone was seen only once. The chain couples TRBV2 to TRBJ1-5; D ambiguous. From germline, CDR1 is SNHLY and CDR2 FYNNEI. The CDR3 runs to 13 residues. The V gene lost 3 bases and the J gene lost 7 bases, with 10 bases spanning the gap. The CDR3 loop is CASSEVGGQPQHF. CDR3 coding DNA: TGTGCCAGCAGTGAGGTTGGTGGCCAGCCCCAGCATTTT.

The V and J genes are TRBV27 and TRBJ2-7; no reliable D call. The CDR3 totals 12 residues. CDR1 is MNHEY and CDR2 is SMNVEV in the germline V gene (reference sequence). The V and J ends lost 6 bases and 3 bases respectively, with 9 bases between them. The CDR3 reads CASRTRHYEQYF. CDR3 nucleotides: TGTGCCAGCAGGACCAGACACTACGAGCAGTACTTC.